The 27 T cell receptor beta chains below come from one sample, sequenced in a study of T cell repertoires in cytomegalovirus infection (dated by TCRdb to between 2019 and 2020). TCRdb shows the sequencer as Illumina HiSeq 1500. The public sequencing data were trimmed at Q25 with fastp and processed into clonotypes with MiXCR by TCRdb, which kept only in-frame beta chains. Every entry covers one CDR3 protein and lists the most common genes and DNA from its rows. Counted in this sample were around 250,000 distinct CDR3 sequences; approximately 17% of them appeared once. Clones ranked in the top ten supply less than 60% of the sample. The specimen sequenced was CD8+ T cells from PBMCs. These receptors originate from a human donor in good health (CMV status not recorded). Some clones in this sample may be carry-over from other donors' samples.

A word on this clonotype: Just one base apart from a much larger clone, this may be a read error. The chain carries TRBV6-1 and TRBJ2-7; D tentatively fits TRBD1 or TRBD2 (5 bases each). Trimming stripped 7 bases from V and 4 bases from J, with 20 bases between. The CDR3 is 15 amino acids. Germline CDR1 MNHNS, CDR2 SASEGT. The CDR3 DNA sequence: TGTGCCAGCATGGACGGGGCAGGGTTAGAGTACGAGCAGTACTTC. Encoded protein: CASMDGAGLEYEQYF.

This clonotype was recorded many times. This chain connects TRBV12-3 or TRBV12-4 to TRBJ1-1; possible D gene TRBD1, 5 bases. This CDR3 spans 12 amino acids. The V end was cut by 5 bases, the J end by 7 bases, with 11 bases between. The CDR3 reads CASSGGRLEAFF. The DNA of the CDR3 is TGTGCCAGCAGTGGGGGACGGCTTGAAGCTTTCTTT.

This clonotype has more than one count but fewer than ten. The rearrangement links TRBV7-8 to TRBJ2-2, with D possibly being TRBD2 (6 bases). The CDR3 runs to 17 residues. Germline-derived CDR1 and CDR2 are SGHVS and FQNEAQ. V was cut by 5 bases and J by 4 bases, with 20 bases left in between. The chain's CDR3 is CASSGGLAGRGTGELFF. In nucleotides, the CDR3 is TGTGCCAGCAGCGGGGGGTTGGCAGGGCGCGGCACCGGGGAGCTGTTTTTT.

V is TRBV2 and J is TRBJ1-1; D gene uncertain. The CDR3 is made up of 11 amino acids. V was pared by 8 bases and J by 1 base, with 5 bases between. Per germline, CDR1 SNHLY and CDR2 FYNNEI. The CDR3 DNA is TGTGCCAGCTGGGGGAACACTGAAGCTTTCTTT. Translating it yields CASWGNTEAFF. Looking up the rest from reference TRBV2 and TRBJ1-1 gives the full variable domain: EPEVTQTPSHQVTQMGQEVILRCVPISNHLYFYWYRQILGQKVEFLVSFYNNEISEKSEIFDDQFSVERPDGSNFTLKIRSTKLEDSAMYFCASWGNTEAFFGQGTRLTVV.

This clonotype was seen only a few times. The chain links TRBV28 to TRBJ2-3, with D tentatively TRBD2 (6 bases). Germline V gene data show CDR1 as MDHEN and CDR2 as SYDVKM. The CDR3 is made up of 16 amino acids. V lost 4 bases and J 1 base, leaving 15 bases between the germline ends. This CDR3 reads CASSSLGGTRTDTQYF. CDR3 nucleotides: TGTGCCAGCAGTTCACTAGGAGGGACCCGCACAGATACGCAGTATTTT.

A few counts support this clonotype. V and J are TRBV11-2 and TRBJ2-1, with a tentative D call TRBD2 (5 bases). Trimming removed 5 bases from V and 3 bases from J, with 11 bases in between. The CDR3 length is 14 residues. Germline V gives CDR1 SGHAT, CDR2 FQNNGV. The CDR3 spells CASSVAIDYNEQFF. In nucleotides, the CDR3 is TGTGCCAGCAGCGTAGCGATAGACTACAATGAGCAGTTCTTC.

The J gene is TRBJ1-1, the V gene TRBV19; D unclear. V was shortened by 7 bases and J by 11 bases, with 17 bases between the two germline ends. The V gene's germline CDR1 is LNHDA and CDR2 SQIVND (reference sequence). The CDR3 is 12 residues long. CDR3 sequence (DNA): TGTGCCAGTACGAACTCCCGCGTCGAGGCTTTCTTT. This sequence encodes CASTNSRVEAFF.

This clonotype was observed many times. CDR3 amino acids: CASSPAPSGGTHTQYF. The CDR3 nucleotides are TGTGCCAGCAGTCCCGCCCCTAGCGGGGGAACTCATACGCAGTATTTT. The chain joins TRBV12-3 or TRBV12-4 to TRBJ2-3, with TRBD2 identical over 10 bases. This CDR3 region has 16 residues. Trimming took 5 bases from V and 7 from J; bases not matched to a gene: 12.

The V gene is TRBV20-1, the J gene TRBJ1-2; 9 nucleotides agree with TRBD1. The CDR3 length is 13 residues. J lost 3 bases, V lost 7 bases, and 6 bases had no gene match. The germline gives CDR1 DFQATT, CDR2 SNEGSKA (reference sequence). CDR3 in DNA: TGCAGTGTCCCACAGGGGGCGGACTATGGCTACACCTTC. It is translated as CSVPQGADYGYTF.

There are a few counts of this clonotype. The J gene is TRBJ1-2, the V gene TRBV2; D is undetermined. CDR3 length: 14 residues. Between the trimmed V and J ends, which lost 5 bases and 0 bases, there was a span of 10 bases. The germline V gene has CDR1 SNHLY and CDR2 FYNNEI. CDR3 protein: CASSSGVPNYGYTF. CDR3 bases: TGTGCCAGCAGTTCGGGAGTGCCTAACTATGGCTACACCTTC.

In this sample, this clonotype turned up a few times. The rearrangement uses TRBV5-1 and TRBJ2-7; D unresolved. V was trimmed by 4 bases and J by 1 base, leaving 15 bases between them. Per the germline V gene, CDR1 is SGHRS and CDR2 is YFSETQ. The CDR3 loop spans 15 amino acids. CDR3 in amino acids: CASSTHPDGSYEQYF. Written as DNA, the CDR3 is TGCGCCAGCAGCACACACCCTGACGGTTCCTACGAGCAGTACTTC.

This chain links TRBV28 with TRBJ2-5; 13 bases line up with TRBD2. Germline V gene lookup returns CDR1 MDHEN and CDR2 SYDVKM. Trimming cost V 8 bases and J 1 base; bases outside gene matches: 10. The CDR3 is 17 residues long. The CDR3 protein is CASPPPGTSGAQETQYF. As DNA, the CDR3 is TGTGCCAGCCCCCCCCCCGGGACTAGCGGGGCCCAAGAGACCCAGTACTTC.

This clonotype was seen many times. The chain combines TRBV7-2 with TRBJ2-1; 16 nucleotides agree with TRBD2. Germline lookup yields CDR1 SGHTA and CDR2 FQGNSA. V shed 4 bases, J shed 4 bases, and the junction held 7 bases outside the gene matches. CDR3 length: 18 residues. This CDR3 is CASSWGLAGGPLYNEQFF. The CDR3 bases are TGTGCCAGCAGCTGGGGACTAGCGGGGGGGCCTCTTTACAATGAGCAGTTCTTC.

The CDR3 DNA reads as TGCAGTGCTAGGAACCGGGACAGGGGTGACGAGCAGTACTTC. Translating it yields CSARNRDRGDEQYF. This chain connects TRBV20-1 to TRBJ2-7; TRBD1 agrees at 10 bases. Per the germline V gene, CDR1 is DFQATT and CDR2 is SNEGSKA (reference sequence). The ends lost 3 bases at V and 5 bases at J; junction bases unmatched: 7. The CDR3 contains 14 residues.

This clonotype appeared a few times. V gene TRBV20-1 combines with J gene TRBJ1-5; 8 bases align to TRBD1. Germline V gives CDR1 DFQATT, CDR2 SNEGSKA (reference sequence). V was clipped by 6 bases and J by 0 bases; unmatched bases: 10. This CDR3 has 16 residues. This CDR3 is CSAPDRDRSSNQPQHF. The CDR3 nucleotides are TGCAGTGCACCGGACAGGGATCGGAGTAGCAATCAGCCCCAGCATTTT.

This clonotype has only a few counts. This sequence joins TRBV28 and TRBJ2-7; perhaps TRBD2 as D (6 bases). This CDR3 region has 16 residues. Germline-derived CDR1 and CDR2 are MDHEN and SYDVKM. The V gene lost 3 bases and the J gene lost 0 bases, with 15 bases spanning the gap. Written as DNA, the CDR3 is TGTGCCAGCAGTTTCCTCACCTCGGGAGACTCCTACGAGCAGTACTTC. Protein product: CASSFLTSGDSYEQYF. Complete variable domain (other parts from reference TRBV28 and TRBJ2-7): DVKVTQSSRYLVKRTGEKVFLECVQDMDHENMFWYRQDPGLGLRLIYFSYDVKMKEKGDIPEGYSVSREKKERFSLILESASTNQTSMYLCASSFLTSGDSYEQYFGPGTRLTVT.

The chain uses TRBV25-1 and TRBJ2-5; D may be TRBD1 (6 bases). The V gene lost 1 base and the J gene lost 2 bases, with 14 bases spanning the gap. Per germline, CDR1 MGHDK and CDR2 SYGVNS. CDR3 length: 16 residues. The CDR3 loop is CASSEFYGQPQETQYF. CDR3 DNA: TGTGCCAGCAGTGAATTTTACGGACAGCCGCAAGAGACCCAGTACTTC.

The CDR3, as DNA: TGTGCCACCAGTGATTACGGACAGGGGAACGACGAGCAGTACTTC. This gives the protein CATSDYGQGNDEQYF. The V and J genes are TRBV24-1 and TRBJ2-7, with 9 bases fitting TRBD1. V lost 2 bases, J lost 5 bases, and 6 bases stayed unmatched. Germline assignment: CDR1 KGHDR and CDR2 SFDVKD. The CDR3 runs 15 residues.

This clonotype was recorded many times. The rearrangement links TRBV7-2 to TRBJ2-3; 9 bases are a match to TRBD2. Germline V gene lookup returns CDR1 SGHTA and CDR2 FQGNSA. V dropped 4 bases and J dropped 0; count of bases not matched to a gene: 5. The CDR3 runs 16 residues. The DNA of the CDR3 is TGTGCCAGCAGCTGGGGGACTAGCCCCAGCACAGATACGCAGTATTTT. Translation: CASSWGTSPSTDTQYF.

This clonotype was seen ten or more times. This chain joins TRBV24-1 and TRBJ1-5; 7 positions match TRBD1. After removal of 4 bases from V and 4 bases from J, the junction contained 9 bases not matched to a gene. Germline values: CDR1 KGHDR, CDR2 SFDVKD. CDR3 length equals 16 residues. The CDR3 DNA reads TGTGCCACCAGTGACTCGACAGGGTTTCAGAATCAGCCCCAGCATTTT. Translating gives CATSDSTGFQNQPQHF.

The chain links TRBV7-2 to TRBJ1-1; D is possibly TRBD1 (5 bases). Germline loops: CDR1 SGHTA, CDR2 FQGNSA. The V and J ends lost 5 bases and 0 bases respectively, with 16 bases between them. The CDR3 covers 16 residues. The CDR3 sequence: CASSQDRVFMNTEAFF. The CDR3 coding sequence is TGTGCCAGCAGCCAAGACAGAGTATTCATGAACACTGAAGCTTTCTTT.

This clonotype was recorded at least ten times. CDR3 coding DNA: TGTGCCAGCACACCCGGGGCAGGTCAGCCCCAGCATTTT. The encoded protein is CASTPGAGQPQHF. The rearrangement links TRBV6-2 or TRBV6-3 to TRBJ1-5; D perhaps matches TRBD1 (5 bases). Trimming stripped 7 bases from V and 6 bases from J, with 13 bases between. Germline CDR1 is MNHEY and CDR2 is SVGEGT. The CDR3 extends over 13 amino acids.

Ten or more counts support this clonotype. The gene calls are TRBV12-3 or TRBV12-4 and TRBJ1-5, with D unclear. The CDR3 covers 13 residues. The V end lost 5 bases, the J end lost 7 bases, and 12 bases lay between the germline ends. The CDR3 nucleotides read TGTGCCAGCAGTCTCCCCCCGGGGCAGCCCCAGCATTTT. Encoded protein: CASSLPPGQPQHF.

The CDR3 loop is CASSERLAGFYNEQFF. The DNA of the CDR3 is TGTGCCAGCAGTGAACGGCTAGCGGGGTTCTACAATGAGCAGTTCTTC. The chain carries TRBV2 and TRBJ2-1; 9 nucleotides line up with TRBD2. The J segment lost 3 bases and the V segment lost 2 bases, leaving 5 bases of the junction unmatched. Per the germline V gene, CDR1 is SNHLY and CDR2 is FYNNEI. CDR3 length equals 16 residues.

This clonotype has a handful of counts. V is TRBV7-9 and J is TRBJ2-7; 7 positions match TRBD2. From germline, CDR1 is SEHNR and CDR2 FQNEAQ (reference sequence). J lost 3 bases, V lost 8 bases, and 10 bases had no gene match. This CDR3 spans 14 amino acids. The CDR3 is CASDGGGEFYEQYF. The CDR3 bases are TGTGCCAGCGATGGCGGGGGAGAATTCTACGAGCAGTACTTC.

The V and J genes are TRBV6-1 and TRBJ1-1; D unresolved. Germline V lookup: CDR1 MNHNS, CDR2 SASEGT. This CDR3 is built from 12 residues. Trimming left V 7 bases short and J 4 bases short, with 10 bases between. CDR3 region: CASNSVFTEAFF. The CDR3 DNA is TGTGCCAGCAATTCGGTATTCACTGAAGCTTTCTTT.

The genes are TRBV7-2 and TRBJ2-3; 9 bases map to TRBD2. J was trimmed by 7 bases and V by 3 bases; bases with no gene match: 5. Per the germline V gene, CDR1 is SGHTA and CDR2 is FQGNSA. This CDR3 is 14 amino acids long. The CDR3 loop reads CASSLGASGNTQYF. CDR3 in DNA: TGTGCCAGCAGCTTGGGGGCTAGCGGGAATACGCAGTATTTT.